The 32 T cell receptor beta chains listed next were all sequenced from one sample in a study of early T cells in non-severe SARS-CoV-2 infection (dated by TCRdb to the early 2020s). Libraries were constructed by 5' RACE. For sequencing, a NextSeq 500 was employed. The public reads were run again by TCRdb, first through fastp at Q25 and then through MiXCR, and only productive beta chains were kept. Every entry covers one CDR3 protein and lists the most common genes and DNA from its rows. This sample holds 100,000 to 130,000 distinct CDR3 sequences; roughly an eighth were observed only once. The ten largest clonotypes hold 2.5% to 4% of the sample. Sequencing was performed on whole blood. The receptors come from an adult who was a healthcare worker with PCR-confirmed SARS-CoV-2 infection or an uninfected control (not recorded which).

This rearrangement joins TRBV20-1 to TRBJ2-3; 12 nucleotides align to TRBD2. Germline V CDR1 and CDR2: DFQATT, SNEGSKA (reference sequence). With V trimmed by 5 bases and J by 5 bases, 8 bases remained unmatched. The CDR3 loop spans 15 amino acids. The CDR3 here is CSAWTSGKLQDTQYF. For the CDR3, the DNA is TGCAGTGCTTGGACTAGCGGGAAGTTGCAAGATACGCAGTATTTT.

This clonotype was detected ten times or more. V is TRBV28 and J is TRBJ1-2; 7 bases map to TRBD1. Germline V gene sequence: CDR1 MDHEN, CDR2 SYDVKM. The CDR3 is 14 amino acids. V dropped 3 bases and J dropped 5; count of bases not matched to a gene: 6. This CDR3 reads CASSLIGGKYGYTF. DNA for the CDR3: TGTGCCAGCAGTTTGATAGGGGGCAAGTATGGCTACACCTTC.

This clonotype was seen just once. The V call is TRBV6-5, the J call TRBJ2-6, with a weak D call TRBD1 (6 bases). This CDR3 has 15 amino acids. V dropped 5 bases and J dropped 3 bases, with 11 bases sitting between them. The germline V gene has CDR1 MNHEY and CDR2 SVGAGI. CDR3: CASSAGVRGANVLTF. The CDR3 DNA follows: TGTGCCAGCAGTGCAGGGGTTCGTGGGGCCAACGTCCTGACTTTC.

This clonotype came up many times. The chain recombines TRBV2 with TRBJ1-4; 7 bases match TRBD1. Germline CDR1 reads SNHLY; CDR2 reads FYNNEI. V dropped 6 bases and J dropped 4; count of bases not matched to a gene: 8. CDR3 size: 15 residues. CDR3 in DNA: TGTGCCAGCAGCTACCGGGACAGTGATAATGAAAAACTGTTTTTT. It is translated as CASSYRDSDNEKLFF.

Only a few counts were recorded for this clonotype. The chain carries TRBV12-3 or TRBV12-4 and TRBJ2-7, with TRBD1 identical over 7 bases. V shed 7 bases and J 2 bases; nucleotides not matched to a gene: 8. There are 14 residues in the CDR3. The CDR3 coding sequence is TGTGCCAGCAACTCACAGGGGCCTACCTACGAGCAGTACTTC. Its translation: CASNSQGPTYEQYF.

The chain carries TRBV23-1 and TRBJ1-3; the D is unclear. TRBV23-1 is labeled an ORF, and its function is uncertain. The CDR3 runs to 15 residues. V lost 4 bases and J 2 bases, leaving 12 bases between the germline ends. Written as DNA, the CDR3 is TGCGCCAGCAGTCTCTCAGAGGGAGCTGGAAACACCATATATTTT. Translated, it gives CASSLSEGAGNTIYF.

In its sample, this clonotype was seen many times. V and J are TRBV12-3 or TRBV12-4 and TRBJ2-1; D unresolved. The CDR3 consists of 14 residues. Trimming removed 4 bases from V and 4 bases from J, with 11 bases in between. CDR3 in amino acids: CASSSPVRYNEQFF. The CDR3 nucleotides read TGTGCCAGCAGTTCTCCGGTGAGGTACAATGAGCAGTTCTTC.

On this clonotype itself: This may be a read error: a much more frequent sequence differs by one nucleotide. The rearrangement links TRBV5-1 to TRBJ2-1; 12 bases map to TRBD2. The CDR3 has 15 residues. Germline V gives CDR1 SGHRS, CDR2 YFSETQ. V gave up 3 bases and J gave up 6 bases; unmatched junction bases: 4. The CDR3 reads CASSYGLAGSNEQFF. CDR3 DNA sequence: TGCGCCAGCAGCTACGGACTAGCGGGAAGCAATGAGCAGTTCTTC.

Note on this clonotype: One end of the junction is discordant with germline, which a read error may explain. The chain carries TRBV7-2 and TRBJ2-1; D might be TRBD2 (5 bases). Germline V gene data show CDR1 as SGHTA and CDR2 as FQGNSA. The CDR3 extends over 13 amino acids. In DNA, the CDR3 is TGTGTCAGCAGCTTAGGGAGTTACAATGAGCAGTTCTTC. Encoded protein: CVSSLGSYNEQFF.

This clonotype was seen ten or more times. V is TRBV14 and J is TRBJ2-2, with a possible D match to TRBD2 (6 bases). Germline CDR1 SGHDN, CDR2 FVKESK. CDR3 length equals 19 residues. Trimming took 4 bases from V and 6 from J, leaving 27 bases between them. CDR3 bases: TGTGCCAGCAGCCCCCTCGCGGGTACGGGGGTTGTAGCGTCCGGGGAGCTGTTTTTT. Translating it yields CASSPLAGTGVVASGELFF.

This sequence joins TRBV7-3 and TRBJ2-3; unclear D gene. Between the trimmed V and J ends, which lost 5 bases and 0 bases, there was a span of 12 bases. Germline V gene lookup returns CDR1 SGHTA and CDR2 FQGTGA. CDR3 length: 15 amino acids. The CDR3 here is CASSPLGPSTDTQYF. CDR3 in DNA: TGTGCCAGCAGCCCCCTAGGCCCAAGCACAGATACGCAGTATTTT.

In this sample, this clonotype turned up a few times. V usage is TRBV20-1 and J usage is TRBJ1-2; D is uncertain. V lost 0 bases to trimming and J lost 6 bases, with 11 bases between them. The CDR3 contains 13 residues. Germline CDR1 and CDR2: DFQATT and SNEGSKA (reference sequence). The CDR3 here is CSARDPLLDGYTF. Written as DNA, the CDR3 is TGCAGTGCTAGAGACCCCCTTTTGGATGGCTACACCTTC.

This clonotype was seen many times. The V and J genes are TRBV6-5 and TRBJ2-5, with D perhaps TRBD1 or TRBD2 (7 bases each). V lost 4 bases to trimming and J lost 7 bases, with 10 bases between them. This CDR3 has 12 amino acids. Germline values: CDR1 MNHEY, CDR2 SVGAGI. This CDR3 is CASSSGGGTQYF. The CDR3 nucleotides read TGTGCCAGCAGTTCAGGGGGGGGGACCCAGTACTTC.

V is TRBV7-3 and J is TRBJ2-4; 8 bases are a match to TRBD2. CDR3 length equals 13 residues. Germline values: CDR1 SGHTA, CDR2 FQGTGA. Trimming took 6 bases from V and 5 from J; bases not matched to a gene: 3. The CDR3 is CASSNGRENIQYF. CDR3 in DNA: TGTGCCAGCAGTAACGGGAGGGAAAACATTCAGTACTTC.

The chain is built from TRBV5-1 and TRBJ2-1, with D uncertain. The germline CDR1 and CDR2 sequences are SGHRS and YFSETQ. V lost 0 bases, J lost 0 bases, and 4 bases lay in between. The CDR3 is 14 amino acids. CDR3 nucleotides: TGCGCCAGCAGCTTGGACAGCTCCTACAATGAGCAGTTCTTC. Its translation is CASSLDSSYNEQFF.

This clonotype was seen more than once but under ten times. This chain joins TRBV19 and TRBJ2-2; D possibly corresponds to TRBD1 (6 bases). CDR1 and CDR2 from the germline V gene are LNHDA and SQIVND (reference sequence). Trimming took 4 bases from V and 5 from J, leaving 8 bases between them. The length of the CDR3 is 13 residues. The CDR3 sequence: CASSNRVTGELFF. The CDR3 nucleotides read TGTGCCAGTAGTAACAGGGTTACCGGGGAGCTGTTTTTT.

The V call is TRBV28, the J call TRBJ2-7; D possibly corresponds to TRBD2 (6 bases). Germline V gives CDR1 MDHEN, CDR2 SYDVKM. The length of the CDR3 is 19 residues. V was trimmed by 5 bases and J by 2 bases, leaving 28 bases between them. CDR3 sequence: CASSKVAGTLNYPPYEQYF. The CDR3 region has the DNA TGTGCCAGCAGTAAGGTAGCCGGGACTCTAAACTACCCTCCCTACGAGCAGTACTTC.

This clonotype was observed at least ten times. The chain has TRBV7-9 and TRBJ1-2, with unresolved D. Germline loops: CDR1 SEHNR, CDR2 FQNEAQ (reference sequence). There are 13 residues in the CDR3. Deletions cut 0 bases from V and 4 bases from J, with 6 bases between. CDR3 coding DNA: TGTGCCAGCAGCTTAGCTAGACCCTATGGCTACACCTTC. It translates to CASSLARPYGYTF.

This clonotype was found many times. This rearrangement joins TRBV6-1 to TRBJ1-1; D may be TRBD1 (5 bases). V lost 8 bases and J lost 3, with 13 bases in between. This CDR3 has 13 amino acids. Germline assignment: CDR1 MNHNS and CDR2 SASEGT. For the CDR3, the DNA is TGTGCCAGCGGTAGACAGTTTTACACTGAAGCTTTCTTT. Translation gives CASGRQFYTEAFF.

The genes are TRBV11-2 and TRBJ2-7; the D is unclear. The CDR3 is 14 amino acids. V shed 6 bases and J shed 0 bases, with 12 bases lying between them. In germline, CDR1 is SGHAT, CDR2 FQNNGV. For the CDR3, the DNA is TGTGCCAGCAGTTTTATGATGGCCTCCTACGAGCAGTACTTC. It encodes CASSFMMASYEQYF.

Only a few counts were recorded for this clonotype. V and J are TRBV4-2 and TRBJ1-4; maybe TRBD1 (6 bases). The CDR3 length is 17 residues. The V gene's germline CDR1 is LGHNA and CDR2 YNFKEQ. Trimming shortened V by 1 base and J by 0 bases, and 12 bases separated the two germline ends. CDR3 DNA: TGTGCCAGCAGCCAAGGGGGGCCCGGGTCAACTAATGAAAAACTGTTTTTT. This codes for CASSQGGPGSTNEKLFF.

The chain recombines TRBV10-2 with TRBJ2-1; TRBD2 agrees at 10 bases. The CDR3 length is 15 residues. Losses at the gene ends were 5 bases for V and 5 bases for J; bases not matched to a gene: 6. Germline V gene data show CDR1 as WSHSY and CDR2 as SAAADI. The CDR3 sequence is CASSSLAGVNNEQFF. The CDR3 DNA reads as TGCGCCAGCAGTTCTCTAGCGGGGGTAAACAATGAGCAGTTCTTC.

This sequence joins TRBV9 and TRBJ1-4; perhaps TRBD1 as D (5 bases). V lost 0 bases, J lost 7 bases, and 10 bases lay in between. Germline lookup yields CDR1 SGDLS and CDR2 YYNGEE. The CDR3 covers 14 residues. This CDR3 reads CASSVGGGTEKLFF. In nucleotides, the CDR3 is TGTGCCAGCAGCGTAGGAGGTGGGACTGAAAAACTGTTTTTT.

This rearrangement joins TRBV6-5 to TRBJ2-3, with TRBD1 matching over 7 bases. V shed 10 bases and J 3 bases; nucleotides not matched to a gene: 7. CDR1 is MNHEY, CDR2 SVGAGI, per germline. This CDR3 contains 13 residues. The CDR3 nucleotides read TGTGCCACACACACAGGGGCTACAGATACGCAGTATTTT. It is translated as CATHTGATDTQYF.

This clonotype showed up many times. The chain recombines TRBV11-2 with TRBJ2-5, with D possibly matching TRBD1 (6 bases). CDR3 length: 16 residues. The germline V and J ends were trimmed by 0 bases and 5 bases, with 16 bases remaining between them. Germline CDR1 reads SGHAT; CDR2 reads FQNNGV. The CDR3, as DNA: TGTGCCAGCAGCTTAGATCTCACAGGGTCAGCGGAGACCCAGTACTTC. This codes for CASSLDLTGSAETQYF.

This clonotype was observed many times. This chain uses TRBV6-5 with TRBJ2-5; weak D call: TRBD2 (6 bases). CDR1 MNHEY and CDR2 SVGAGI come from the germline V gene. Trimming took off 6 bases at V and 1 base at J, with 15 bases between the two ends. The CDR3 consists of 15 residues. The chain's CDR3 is CASRPGEVGQETQYF. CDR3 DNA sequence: TGTGCCAGCAGACCCGGGGAGGTGGGCCAAGAGACCCAGTACTTC.

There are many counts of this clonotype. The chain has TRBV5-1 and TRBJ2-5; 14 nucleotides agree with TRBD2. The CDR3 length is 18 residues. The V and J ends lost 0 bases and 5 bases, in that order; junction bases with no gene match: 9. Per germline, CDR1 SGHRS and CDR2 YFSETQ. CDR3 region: CASSLEVAGLAGEETQYF. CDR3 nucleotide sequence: TGCGCCAGCAGCTTGGAGGTCGCGGGACTAGCGGGAGAGGAGACCCAGTACTTC.

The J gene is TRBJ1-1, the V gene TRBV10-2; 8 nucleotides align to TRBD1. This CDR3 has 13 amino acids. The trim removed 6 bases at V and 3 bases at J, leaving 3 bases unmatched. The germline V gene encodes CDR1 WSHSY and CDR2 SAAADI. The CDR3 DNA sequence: TGCGCCAGCAGCAACAGGGGGGACACTGAAGCTTTCTTT. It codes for CASSNRGDTEAFF.

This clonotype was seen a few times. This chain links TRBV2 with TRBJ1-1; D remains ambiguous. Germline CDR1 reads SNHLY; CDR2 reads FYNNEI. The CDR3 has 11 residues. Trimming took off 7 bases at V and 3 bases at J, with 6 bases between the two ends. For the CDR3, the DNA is TGTGCCAGCACTTGGGACACTGAAGCTTTCTTT. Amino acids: CASTWDTEAFF.

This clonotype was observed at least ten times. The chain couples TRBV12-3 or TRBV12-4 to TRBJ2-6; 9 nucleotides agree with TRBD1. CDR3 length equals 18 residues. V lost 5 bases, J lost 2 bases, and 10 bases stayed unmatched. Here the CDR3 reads CASSALQGASAGANVLTF. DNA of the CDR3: TGTGCCAGCAGTGCCCTACAGGGGGCGTCTGCTGGGGCCAACGTCCTGACTTTC.

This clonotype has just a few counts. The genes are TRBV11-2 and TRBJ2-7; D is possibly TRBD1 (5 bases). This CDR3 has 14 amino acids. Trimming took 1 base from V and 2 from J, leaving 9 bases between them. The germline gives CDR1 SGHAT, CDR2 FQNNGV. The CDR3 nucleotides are TGTGCCAGCAGCTTAGGACAGACCCCCTACGAGCAGTACTTC. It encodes CASSLGQTPYEQYF.

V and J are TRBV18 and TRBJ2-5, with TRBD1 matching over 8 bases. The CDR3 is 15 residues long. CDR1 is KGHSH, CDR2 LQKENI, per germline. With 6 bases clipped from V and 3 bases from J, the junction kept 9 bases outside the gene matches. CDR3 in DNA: TGTGCCAGCTCCTTGAGGACAGGGAAGGAAGAGACCCAGTACTTC. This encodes CASSLRTGKEETQYF.